This T cell receptor (beta chain) comes out of a study of blood T cell repertoires in COVID-19. Across the study: Material from acute and convalescent COVID-19 was sourced from the United States, Italy and Spain. T cells, B-cell-depleted T cells, or PBMCs supplied cDNA or gDNA.

Original processing notes: Researchers report that nucleated cell counts were estimated from reference gene primer amplification. Generated by immunoSEQ multiplex PCR, the TCRdb table keeps only in-frame clones and is missing some. From that table come the V and J calls and clone size; the DNA was used to work out D and trimming. The repertoire consists of more than 10,000 clones, with 88% occurring once and the leading ten covering 25% to 30%. The CDR3 covers 13 residues. V was trimmed by 7 bases and J by 8 bases, leaving 14 bases between them. Germline V gives CDR1 LNHDA, CDR2 SQIVND (reference sequence).

The J gene is TRBJ1-4, the V gene TRBV19, with D perhaps TRBD1 (6 bases). The origin of this receptor is a human donor in a cohort sampled during active COVID-19. The specimen was peripheral blood. The CDR3 reads CASTFRGVEKLFF. The CDR3 DNA reads TGTGCCAGTACTTTCAGGGGAGTCGAAAAACTGTTTTTT.